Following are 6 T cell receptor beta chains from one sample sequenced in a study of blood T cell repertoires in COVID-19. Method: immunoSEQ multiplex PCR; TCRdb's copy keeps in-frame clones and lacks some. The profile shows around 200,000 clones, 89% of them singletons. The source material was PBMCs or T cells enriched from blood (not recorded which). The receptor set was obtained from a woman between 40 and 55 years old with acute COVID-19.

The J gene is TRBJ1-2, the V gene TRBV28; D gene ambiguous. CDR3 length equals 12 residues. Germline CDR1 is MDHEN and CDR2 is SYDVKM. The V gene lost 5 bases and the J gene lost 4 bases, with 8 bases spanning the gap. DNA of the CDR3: TGTGCCAGCAGTGCCCGGGTCTATGGCTACACCTTC. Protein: CASSARVYGYTF.

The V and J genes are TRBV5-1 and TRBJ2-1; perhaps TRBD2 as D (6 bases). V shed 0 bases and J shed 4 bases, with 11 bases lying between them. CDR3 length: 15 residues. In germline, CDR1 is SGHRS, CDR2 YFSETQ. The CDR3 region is CASSLVGGGYNEQFF. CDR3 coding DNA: TGCGCCAGCAGCTTGGTCGGGGGAGGTTACAATGAGCAGTTCTTC.

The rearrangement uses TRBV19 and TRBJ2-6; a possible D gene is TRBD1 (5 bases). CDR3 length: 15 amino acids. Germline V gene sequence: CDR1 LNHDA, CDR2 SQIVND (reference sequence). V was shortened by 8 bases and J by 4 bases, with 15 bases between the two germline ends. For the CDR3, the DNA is TGTGCCAGTTCCAACAGGCAAGCAGGGGCCAACGTCCTGACTTTC. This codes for CASSNRQAGANVLTF.

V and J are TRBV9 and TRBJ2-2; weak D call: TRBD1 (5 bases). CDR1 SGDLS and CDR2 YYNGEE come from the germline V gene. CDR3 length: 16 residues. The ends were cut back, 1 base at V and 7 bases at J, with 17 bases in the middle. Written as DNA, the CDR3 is TGTGCCAGCAGCGTATGGGCAGGGCCCAAGAACGGGGAGCTGTTTTTT. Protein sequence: CASSVWAGPKNGELFF.

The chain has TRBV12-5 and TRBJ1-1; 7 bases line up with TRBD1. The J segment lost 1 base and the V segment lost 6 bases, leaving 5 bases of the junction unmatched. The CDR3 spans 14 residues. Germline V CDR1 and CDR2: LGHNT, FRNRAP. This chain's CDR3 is CASGWDSRNTEAFF. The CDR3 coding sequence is TGTGCTAGTGGGTGGGACAGCCGGAACACTGAAGCTTTCTTT.

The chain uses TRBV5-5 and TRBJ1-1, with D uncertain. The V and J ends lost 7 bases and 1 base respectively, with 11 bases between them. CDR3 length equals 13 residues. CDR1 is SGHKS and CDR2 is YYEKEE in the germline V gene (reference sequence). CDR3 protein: CASFEVGNTEAFF. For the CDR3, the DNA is TGTGCCAGCTTCGAGGTAGGGAACACTGAAGCTTTCTTT.